This record covers a single TCR beta chain. Its antigen is still unknown. No qualities accompany the bases; no much larger clone lies one base away. This specimen's time point label, per the study, means: pre-treatment baseline. Blood was sampled before treatment (T0) and at week 3 (W3), after the first cycle of checkpoint blockade. Except for a couple of patients with rapid clinical progression, response was assessed 12 weeks after the first infusion by RECIST 1.1; disease control meant complete response, partial response or stable disease. Patients were excluded for prior systemic cancer treatment, concomitant immunosuppressant therapy or synchronous other active malignancies. Both bulk PBMC and plasma cell-free DNA were sequenced for TCR beta so that circulating cells and T cell turnover could be tracked. Lymphoprep and SepMate tubes were used to isolate PBMC from blood, and red cell lysis was then performed. QIAamp DNA Blood Mini kits were used to extract DNA from both PBMC and sorted T cell subsets.

Every bulk PBMC sample was loaded with the same fixed amount of 350 to 450 ng of DNA. Following the manufacturer instructions, the immunoSEQ TCRb Assay kit was used to amplify TCR beta CDR3 sequences from genomic DNA. The KAPA Library Quantification Kit for Illumina platforms was used to quantify the pooled libraries by qPCR. Pooled libraries were sequenced on an Illumina NextSeq 500, clustered at roughly 0.55-1.1 pM. In the original analysis: The TCR data were analyzed using immunoSEQ ANALYZER and the R LymphoSeq package. A rearrangement efficiency score was calculated as productive divided by the sum of productive and non-productive CDR3 sequences. Clonality was measured with the Gini coefficient and diversity with the Renyi index at alpha=1, and both measures were compared pairwise between timepoints within each patient. Clonal relatedness, based on an edit distance of 3, and repertoire similarity, based on the Bhattacharyya coefficient, were both computed in LymphoSeq. Linear discriminant analysis on week-3 changes in clonality and diversity was built with the R MASS and caret packages to classify response. The clones in this table, taken by TCRdb from immuneACCESS, are in-frame only. Not every clone is retained; where verified, under half of the shortfall comes from an unresolved V gene, and the cause of the rest is unknown. V and J calls and clone size come straight from that table; D and trimming were deduced from the DNA. The sample table records 16,000 or so clones; about nine tenths of these occur just once. Jointly, the top ten make up 1.8% of the sample.

This specimen belongs to a study of blood T cell dynamics during melanoma immunotherapy (dated by TCRdb to the early 2020s). About the investigation overall: The patients had metastatic melanoma and were given first-line pembrolizumab or nivolumab plus ipilimumab as standard of care in the United Kingdom. To find early correlates of response, peripheral T cell receptor repertoires were profiled in metastatic melanoma patients before and after one cycle of checkpoint inhibitor therapy. The training cohort consisted of consecutive patients, while an additional independent group of patients from the same centre was pooled to form an external validation set.

Points the paper makes about the study in general: A bifurcated reorganization of the PBMC repertoire at W3, with increased clonality or increased diversity, was observed in patients who later achieved disease control, unlike in progressors. The relatively small sample size was acknowledged as something that could potentially limit how far the results can be generalized. The study could not determine whether the T cell clones driving repertoire changes were melanoma-specific or reflected general immune activation.

CDR1 and CDR2 are drawn from the germline V gene (reference sequence): LNHNV, YYDKDF. A distance of 16 bases separates the germline ends of V and J, which lose 8 bases and 6 bases respectively. From the cysteine through the phenylalanine, the CDR3 covers 13 amino acids. Only CDR3 DNA remains: 39 bases, in frame from the first base. This TCR was recovered from a human donor with melanoma. This chain joins TRBV15 to TRBJ1-1, with the identity of the D gene unclear. Sequencing was performed on blood, taken from a patient treated with checkpoint blockade. The DNA sequence is as follows: TGTGCCACCGGTACCCGGGGTGTCCCTGAAGCTTTCTTT. Translated, this gives CATGTRGVPEAFF. This CDR3, with the reference TRBV15 and TRBJ1-1 proteins standing in past its ends, gives the full variable domain DAMVIQNPRYQVTQFGKPVTLSCSQTLNHNVMYWYQQKSSQAPKLLFHYYDKDFNNEADTPDNFQSRRPNTSFCFLDIRSPGLGDTAMYLCATGTRGVPEAFFGQGTRLTVV.